The entry below describes one T cell receptor beta chain. What it binds is unknown. These data originate in a study of T cells after yellow fever vaccination. Synthesis of TCR cDNA relied on 5'RACE template switching, which attached a universal primer site and UMIs. MiXCR, run by TCRdb on the 5' RACE reads, gives a single entry per CDR3 protein. The repertoire holds a few hundred thousand distinct CDR3 sequences, with approximately 18% as singletons. Study-wide results and caveats: Clonotype sharing between CD4 and CD8 compartments was small. The study re-detected most primary-vaccination clones after the booster (96% CD4, roughly 88% CD8).

CDR1 and CDR2 (germline): SGHTA, FQGNSA. This CDR3 has 17 residues. Trimming took 1 base from V and 5 from J; bases not matched to a gene: 13. The specimen was PBMCs, collected before the yellow fever booster vaccination. This rearrangement joins TRBV7-2 to TRBJ1-1; 7 nucleotides line up with TRBD1. This sequence originates from a man aged 18 to 30 who received the YFV17D yellow fever vaccine. CDR3 DNA sequence: TGTGCCAGCAGCTTAGGTGAGGGGGCCCGTTCTTGGACTGAAGCTTTCTTT. Translated, it gives CASSLGEGARSWTEAFF.